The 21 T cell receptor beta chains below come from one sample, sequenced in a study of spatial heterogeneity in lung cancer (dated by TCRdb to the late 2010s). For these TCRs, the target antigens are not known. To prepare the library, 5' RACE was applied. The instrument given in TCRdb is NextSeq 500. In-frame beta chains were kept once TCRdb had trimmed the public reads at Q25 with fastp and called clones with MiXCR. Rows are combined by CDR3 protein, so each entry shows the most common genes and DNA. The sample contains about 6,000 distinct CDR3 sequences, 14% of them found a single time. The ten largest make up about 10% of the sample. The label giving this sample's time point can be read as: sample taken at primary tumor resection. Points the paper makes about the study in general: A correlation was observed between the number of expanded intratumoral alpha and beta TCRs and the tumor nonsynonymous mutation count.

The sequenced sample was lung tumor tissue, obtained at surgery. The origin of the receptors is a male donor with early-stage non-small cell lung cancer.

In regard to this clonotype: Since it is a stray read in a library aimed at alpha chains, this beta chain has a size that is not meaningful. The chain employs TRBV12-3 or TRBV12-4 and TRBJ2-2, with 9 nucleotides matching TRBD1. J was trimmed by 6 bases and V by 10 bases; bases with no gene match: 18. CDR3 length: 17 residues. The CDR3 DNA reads TGTGCCAACACCGGGGGGACAGGGTCGGTTGGGCCCGGGGAGCTGTTTTTT. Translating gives CANTGGTGSVGPGELFF.

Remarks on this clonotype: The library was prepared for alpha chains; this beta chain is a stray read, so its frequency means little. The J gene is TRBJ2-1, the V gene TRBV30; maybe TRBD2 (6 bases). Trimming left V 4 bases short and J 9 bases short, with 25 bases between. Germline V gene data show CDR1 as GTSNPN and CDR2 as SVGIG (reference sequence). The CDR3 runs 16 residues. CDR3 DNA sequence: TGTGCCTGGAACCCCTTAGGGACTTGGGGTAGCGGTGAGCAGTTCTTC. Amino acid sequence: CAWNPLGTWGSGEQFF.

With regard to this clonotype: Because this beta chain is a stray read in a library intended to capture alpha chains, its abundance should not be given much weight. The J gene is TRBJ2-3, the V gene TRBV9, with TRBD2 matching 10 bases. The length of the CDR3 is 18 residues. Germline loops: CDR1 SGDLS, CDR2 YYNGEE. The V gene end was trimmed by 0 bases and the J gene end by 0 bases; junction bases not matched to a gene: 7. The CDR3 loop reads CASSVAGSGGPSTDTQYF. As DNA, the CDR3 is TGTGCCAGCAGCGTAGCTGGTAGCGGGGGGCCTAGCACAGATACGCAGTATTTT. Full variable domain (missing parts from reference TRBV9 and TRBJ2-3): DSGVTQTPKHLITATGQRVTLRCSPRSGDLSVYWYQQSLDQGLQFLIQYYNGEERAKGNILERFSAQQFPDLHSELNLSSLELGDSALYFCASSVAGSGGPSTDTQYFGPGTRLTVL.

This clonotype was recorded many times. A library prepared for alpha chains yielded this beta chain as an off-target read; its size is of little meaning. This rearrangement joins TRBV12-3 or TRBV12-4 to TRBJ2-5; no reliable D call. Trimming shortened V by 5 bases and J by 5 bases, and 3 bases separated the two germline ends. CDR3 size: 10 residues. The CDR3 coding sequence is TGTGCCAGCAGTGGTGAGACCCAGTACTTC. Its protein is CASSGETQYF.

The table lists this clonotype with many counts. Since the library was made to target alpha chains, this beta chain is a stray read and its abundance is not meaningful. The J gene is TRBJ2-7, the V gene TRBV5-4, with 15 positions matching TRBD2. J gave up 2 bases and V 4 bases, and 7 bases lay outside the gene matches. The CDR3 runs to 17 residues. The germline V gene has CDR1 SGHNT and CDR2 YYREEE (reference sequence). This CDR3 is CASSPGLAGGLTYEQYF. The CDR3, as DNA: TGTGCCAGCAGCCCGGGACTAGCGGGAGGCCTGACCTACGAGCAGTACTTC. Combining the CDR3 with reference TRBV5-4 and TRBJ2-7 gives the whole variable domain ETGVTQSPTHLIKTRGQQVTLRCSSQSGHNTVSWYQQALGQGPQFIFQYYREEENGRGNFPPRFSGLQFPNYSSELNVNALELDDSALYLCASSPGLAGGLTYEQYFGPGTRLTVT.

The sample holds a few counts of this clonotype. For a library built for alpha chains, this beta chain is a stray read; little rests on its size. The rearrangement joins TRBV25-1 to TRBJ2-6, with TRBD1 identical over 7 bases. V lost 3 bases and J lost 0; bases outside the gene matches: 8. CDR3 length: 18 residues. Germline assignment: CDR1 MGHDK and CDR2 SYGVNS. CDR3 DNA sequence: TGTGCCAGCAGTGATTTGGGACAGCATTTCTCTGGGGCCAACGTCCTGACTTTC. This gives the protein CASSDLGQHFSGANVLTF.

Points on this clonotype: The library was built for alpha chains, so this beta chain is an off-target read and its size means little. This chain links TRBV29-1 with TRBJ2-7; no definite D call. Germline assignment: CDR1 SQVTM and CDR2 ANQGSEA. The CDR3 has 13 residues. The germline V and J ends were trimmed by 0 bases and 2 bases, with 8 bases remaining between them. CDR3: CSVEEEHPYEQYF. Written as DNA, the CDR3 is TGCAGCGTTGAAGAGGAACACCCCTACGAGCAGTACTTC.

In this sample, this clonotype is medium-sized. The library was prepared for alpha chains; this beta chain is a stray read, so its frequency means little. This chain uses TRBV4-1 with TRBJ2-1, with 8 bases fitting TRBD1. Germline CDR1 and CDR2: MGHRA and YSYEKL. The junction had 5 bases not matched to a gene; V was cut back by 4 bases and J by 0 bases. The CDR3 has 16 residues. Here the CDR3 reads CASSRGDRSSYNEQFF. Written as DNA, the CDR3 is TGCGCCAGCAGCCGGGGGGACAGGAGCTCCTACAATGAGCAGTTCTTC.

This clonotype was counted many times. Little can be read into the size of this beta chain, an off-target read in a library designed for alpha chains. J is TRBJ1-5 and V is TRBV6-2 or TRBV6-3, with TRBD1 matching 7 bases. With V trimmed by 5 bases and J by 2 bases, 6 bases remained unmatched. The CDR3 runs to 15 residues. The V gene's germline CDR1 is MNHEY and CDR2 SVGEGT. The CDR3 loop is CASSARGLGNQPQHF. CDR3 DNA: TGTGCCAGCAGTGCCAGGGGGTTGGGCAATCAGCCCCAGCATTTT.

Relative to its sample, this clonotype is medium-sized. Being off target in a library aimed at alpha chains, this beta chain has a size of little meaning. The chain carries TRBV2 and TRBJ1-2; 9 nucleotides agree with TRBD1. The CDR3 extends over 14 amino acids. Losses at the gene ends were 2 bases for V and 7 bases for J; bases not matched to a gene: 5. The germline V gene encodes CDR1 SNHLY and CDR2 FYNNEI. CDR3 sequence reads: CASSETDRGVGYTF. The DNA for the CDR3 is TGTGCCAGCAGTGAAACGGACAGGGGTGTTGGCTACACCTTC. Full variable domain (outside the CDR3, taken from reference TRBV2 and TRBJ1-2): EPEVTQTPSHQVTQMGQEVILRCVPISNHLYFYWYRQILGQKVEFLVSFYNNEISEKSEIFDDQFSVERPDGSNFTLKIRSTKLEDSAMYFCASSETDRGVGYTFGSGTRLTVV.

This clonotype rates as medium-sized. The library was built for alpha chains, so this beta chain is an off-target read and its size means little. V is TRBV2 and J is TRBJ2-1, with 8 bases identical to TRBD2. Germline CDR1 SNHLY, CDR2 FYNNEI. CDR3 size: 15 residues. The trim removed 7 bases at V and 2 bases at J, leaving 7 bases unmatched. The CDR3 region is CASTKREFPYNEQFF. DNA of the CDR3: TGTGCCAGCACTAAGCGGGAGTTCCCCTACAATGAGCAGTTCTTC.

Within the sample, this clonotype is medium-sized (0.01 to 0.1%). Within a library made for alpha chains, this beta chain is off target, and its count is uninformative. The CDR3 is CASNFGKETQYF. CDR3 coding DNA: TGTGCCAGCAATTTCGGTAAAGAGACCCAGTACTTC. V is TRBV28 and J is TRBJ2-5; no reliable D call. Trimming shortened V by 7 bases and J by 3 bases, and 9 bases separated the two germline ends. This CDR3 contains 12 residues. Germline CDR1 and CDR2: MDHEN and SYDVKM.

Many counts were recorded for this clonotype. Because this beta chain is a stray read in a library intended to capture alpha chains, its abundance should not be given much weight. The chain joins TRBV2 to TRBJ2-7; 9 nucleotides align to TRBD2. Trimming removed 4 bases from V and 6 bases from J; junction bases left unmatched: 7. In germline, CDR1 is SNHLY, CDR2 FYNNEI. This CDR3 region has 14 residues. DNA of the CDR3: TGTGCCAGCAGTGCGGAAGCGGGAGGACCCGAGCAGTACTTC. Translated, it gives CASSAEAGGPEQYF.

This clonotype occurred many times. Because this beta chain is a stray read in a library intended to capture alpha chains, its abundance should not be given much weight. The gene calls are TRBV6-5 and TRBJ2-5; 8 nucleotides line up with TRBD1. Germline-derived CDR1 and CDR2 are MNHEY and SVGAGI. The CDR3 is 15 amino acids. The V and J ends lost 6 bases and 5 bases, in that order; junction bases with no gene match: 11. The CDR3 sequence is CASSSPGQAKETQYF. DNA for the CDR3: TGTGCCAGCAGCTCTCCGGGACAGGCCAAGGAGACCCAGTACTTC.

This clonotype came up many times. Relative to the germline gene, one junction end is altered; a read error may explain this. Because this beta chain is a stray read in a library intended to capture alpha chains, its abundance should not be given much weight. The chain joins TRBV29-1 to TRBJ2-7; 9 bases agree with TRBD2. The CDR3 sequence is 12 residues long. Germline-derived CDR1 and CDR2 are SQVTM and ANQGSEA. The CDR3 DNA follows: TGCAGCGTTGTCGCGGGAGGGTACGTGCAGTACTTC. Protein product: CSVVAGGYVQYF.

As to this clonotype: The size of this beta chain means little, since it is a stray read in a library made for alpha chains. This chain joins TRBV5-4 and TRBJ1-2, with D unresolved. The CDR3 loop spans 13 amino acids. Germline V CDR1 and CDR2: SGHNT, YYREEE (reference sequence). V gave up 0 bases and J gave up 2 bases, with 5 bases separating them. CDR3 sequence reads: CASSLDNNYGYTF. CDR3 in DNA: TGTGCCAGCAGCTTGGACAACAACTATGGCTACACCTTC.

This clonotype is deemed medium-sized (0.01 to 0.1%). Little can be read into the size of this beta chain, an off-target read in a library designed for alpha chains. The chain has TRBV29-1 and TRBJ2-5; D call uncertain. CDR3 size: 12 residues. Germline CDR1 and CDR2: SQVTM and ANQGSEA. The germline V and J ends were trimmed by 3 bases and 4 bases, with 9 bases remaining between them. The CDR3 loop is CSVERTRETQYF. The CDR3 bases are TGCAGCGTTGAGCGGACCAGAGAGACCCAGTACTTC.

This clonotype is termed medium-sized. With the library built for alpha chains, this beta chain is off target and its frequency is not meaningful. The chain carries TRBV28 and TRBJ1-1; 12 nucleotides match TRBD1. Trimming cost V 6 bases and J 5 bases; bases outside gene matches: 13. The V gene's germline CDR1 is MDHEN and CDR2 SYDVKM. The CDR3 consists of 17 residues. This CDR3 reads CASSPPGTGGLGTEAFF. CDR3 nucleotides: TGTGCCAGCAGCCCTCCCGGGACAGGGGGCCTCGGGACTGAAGCTTTCTTT. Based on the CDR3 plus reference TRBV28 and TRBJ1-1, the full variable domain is DVKVTQSSRYLVKRTGEKVFLECVQDMDHENMFWYRQDPGLGLRLIYFSYDVKMKEKGDIPEGYSVSREKKERFSLILESASTNQTSMYLCASSPPGTGGLGTEAFFGQGTRLTVV.

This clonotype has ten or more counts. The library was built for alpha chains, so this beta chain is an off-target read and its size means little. Here the CDR3 DNA reads TGTGCCACCACCTTTGGGATCTCTGGGGCCAACGTCCTGACTTTC. Protein sequence: CATTFGISGANVLTF. The rearrangement uses TRBV25-1 and TRBJ2-6; D gene unclear. CDR1 is MGHDK, CDR2 SYGVNS, per germline. Trimming took 10 bases from V and 0 from J, leaving 13 bases between them. The CDR3 spans 15 residues.

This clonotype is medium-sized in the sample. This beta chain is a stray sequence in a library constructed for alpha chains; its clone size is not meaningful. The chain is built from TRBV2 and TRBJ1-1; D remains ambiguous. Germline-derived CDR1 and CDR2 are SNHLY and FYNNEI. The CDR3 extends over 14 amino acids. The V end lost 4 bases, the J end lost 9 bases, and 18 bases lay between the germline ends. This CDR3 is CASSGAGETEQAFF. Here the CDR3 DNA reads TGTGCCAGCAGTGGGGCGGGAGAGACGGAGCAAGCTTTCTTT.

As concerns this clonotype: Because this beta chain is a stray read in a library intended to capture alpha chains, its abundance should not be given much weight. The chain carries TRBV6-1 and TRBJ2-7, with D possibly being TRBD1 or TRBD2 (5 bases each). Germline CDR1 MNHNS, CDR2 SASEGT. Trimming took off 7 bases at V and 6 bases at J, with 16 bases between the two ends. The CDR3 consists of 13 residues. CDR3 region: CASIGAGPSEQYF. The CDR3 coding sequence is TGTGCCAGCATCGGGGCAGGCCCCTCCGAGCAGTACTTC.